This T cell receptor beta chain stems from a study of T cell responses to AZD1222 COVID-19 vaccine (dated by TCRdb to the early 2020s). In the study overall: A total of around 240 trial participants underwent TCR sequencing, of whom nearly 210 had received two doses of AZD1222 and 26 had received two doses of the MenACWY control vaccine. Trial participants were enrolled into age subgroups of 18-55, 56-69 and 70-plus years, which contained around 150, 28 and 57 TCR-sequenced participants, respectively.

This sample's time point label indicates: about 28 days (+/-7) after the second vaccine dose. Because spike-specific TCR depth and breadth did not differ between the two schedules, AZD1222 recipients who got a second dose at roughly 4 weeks were pooled with those who got a second dose at roughly 12 weeks. Vaccinee samples were obtained from the UK trials COV001 and COV002, which included a single-blind randomized controlled phase 2/3 trial of AZD1222 (ChAdOx1 nCoV-19) in healthy adults. For TCRbeta chain sequencing, PBMC samples were collected from trial participants at day 0 and at day 28 after the second dose. Results and caveats for the whole study, not just this receptor: Nearly half of unique spike-specific TCRs reportedly recognized epitopes outside regions mutated in the B.1.351 and B.1.1.7 variants. Most participants were white British and females outnumbered males, and the authors suggested that clonal diversity may have been underestimated. In the small 56-69-year group, the increase in depth fell short of significance, most likely because of low power. Vaccine-associated CD4 TCRs spanned the whole spike protein, with dominant responses in regions 160-218 and 743-854. Spike-specific TCR breadth and depth rose significantly after two AZD1222 doses compared with day 0 and with MenACWY recipients. Because no day 14 peak-response samples were available, repertoires were characterized only after the peak T cell response. Conclusions about previously exposed vaccinees were limited because only a handful of AZD1222 recipients were SARS-CoV-2 seropositive at baseline.

The CDR3 regions of human TCRbeta chains were subjected to immunosequencing. The paper's processing steps were these. Repertoire TCRs were checked for matches against a reference library of SARS-CoV-2-specific TCRs that had been generated using the MIRA antigen-specificity platform. Breadth was defined as the fraction of unique TCRs that were SARS-CoV-2-associated. Depth was defined as the fraction of total T cells that were SARS-CoV-2-associated. Using the MIRA data, every spike-specific TCR was mapped to the spike region that the TCR reacted to and assigned to either a CD4 or a CD8 class. Log10-transformed breadth and depth values were compared by one-way ANOVA with Sidak's multiple comparisons tests. The immuneACCESS repertoire file appears here via TCRdb, limited to in-frame rearrangements. These files lack a portion of the clones; in checked studies, under half of the deficit traces to unresolved V genes, and the cause of the others is not known. The V and J calls and the clone size are those of that table, but D and trimming were determined from the DNA. The sample includes about 180,000 clones, with 70% to 90% observed a single time. The leading ten clones occupy 20% to 30% of the sample.

A note on this clone: Its antigen is not yet known. No base quality values were provided; no much bigger clone lies one nucleotide off.

Via the germline V gene, CDR1 is SGHNT and CDR2 YENEEA. From the cysteine through the phenylalanine, the CDR3 covers 14 amino acids. Only the CDR3 region is kept as DNA, spanning 42 bases read in frame from base 1. For this chain, trimming is 5 bases at the V end and 5 bases at the J end, and the number of junction bases without a gene match is 7. Here the sequenced sample was peripheral blood, taken 28 days after the second AZD1222 dose. The sequence is built from TRBV11-3 and TRBJ2-5; 8 bases in the junction line up with TRBD2. The receptor comes from an adult who received the AZD1222 COVID-19 vaccine. CDR3 reads: CASSPGGASETQYF. The nucleotides read TGTGCCAGCAGCCCGGGGGGGGCTTCGGAGACCCAGTACTTC.